The 22 T cell receptor beta chains below come from one sample, sequenced in a study of blood T cell repertoires in COVID-19. Data came from immunoSEQ multiplex PCR; TCRdb stores just in-frame clones and leaves some out. In the table there are about 200,000 clones, roughly 80% of which are singletons. Sequenced input: peripheral blood. The receptors here all came from a woman aged 80 or over with acute or convalescent COVID-19.

This clone was picked up one time. Other nucleotide sequences from this sample produce the same CDR3. This sequence joins TRBV30 and TRBJ2-1; possibly TRBD1 for D (6 bases). This CDR3 region has 12 residues. The germline gives CDR1 GTSNPN, CDR2 SVGIG (reference sequence). V was pared by 0 bases and J by 7 bases, with 7 bases between. This CDR3 is CAWSVQGNEQFF. Here the CDR3 DNA reads TGTGCCTGGAGTGTACAGGGAAATGAGCAGTTCTTC.

This chain connects TRBV19 to TRBJ1-2, with a possible D match to TRBD1 (5 bases). Trimming shortened V by 11 bases and J by 7 bases, and 14 bases separated the two germline ends. The V gene's germline CDR1 is LNHDA and CDR2 SQIVND (reference sequence). The CDR3 consists of 11 residues. CDR3 loop: CAALGGAGYTF. Written as DNA, the CDR3 is TGTGCCGCCCTCGGAGGGGCTGGCTACACCTTC.

This clone showed up just a few times. V usage is TRBV4-2 and J usage is TRBJ1-2, with D possibly being TRBD1 (6 bases). This CDR3 spans 16 amino acids. V lost 0 bases, J lost 6 bases, and 17 bases lay in between. CDR1 and CDR2 from the germline V gene are LGHNA and YNFKEQ. In nucleotides, the CDR3 is TGTGCCAGCAGCCAAGAAGGATTTCAGGGGCTGGATGGCTACACCTTC. Translating it yields CASSQEGFQGLDGYTF.

V and J are TRBV9 and TRBJ2-2; D is perhaps TRBD2 (5 bases). Germline assignment: CDR1 SGDLS and CDR2 YYNGEE. The CDR3 is made up of 14 amino acids. The ends were cut back, 5 bases at V and 1 base at J, with 9 bases in the middle. CDR3: CASRSGMNTGELFF. The CDR3 DNA reads TGTGCCAGCAGGAGCGGAATGAACACCGGGGAGCTGTTTTTT.

The chain couples TRBV29-1 to TRBJ1-2; D is possibly TRBD1 (5 bases). In germline, CDR1 is SQVTM, CDR2 ANQGSEA. V lost 0 bases and J 2 bases, leaving 7 bases between the germline ends. The CDR3 runs to 13 residues. CDR3 coding DNA: TGCAGCGTTGAAGAGGCAGGGAACTATGGCTACACCTTC. Its translation: CSVEEAGNYGYTF.

The chain has TRBV5-1 and TRBJ2-5; 9 nucleotides match TRBD1. V lost 4 bases, J lost 0 bases, and 4 bases stayed unmatched. This CDR3 spans 15 amino acids. Germline lookup yields CDR1 SGHRS and CDR2 YFSETQ. This CDR3 is CASSLDRGYQETQYF. The CDR3 nucleotides read TGCGCCAGCAGCCTAGACAGGGGGTACCAAGAGACCCAGTACTTC.

V gene TRBV24-1 combines with J gene TRBJ2-1, with D possibly TRBD2 on 6 matching bases. Germline-derived CDR1 and CDR2 are KGHDR and SFDVKD. The ends were cut back, 7 bases at V and 5 bases at J, with 11 bases in the middle. The CDR3 sequence is 13 residues long. CDR3 in DNA: TGTGCCACCAGGCGGGGAGCTAACAATGAGCAGTTCTTC. Translation gives CATRRGANNEQFF.

This clone was seen more than once but under ten times. The chain is built from TRBV19 and TRBJ2-1, with TRBD2 identical over 9 bases. Germline loops: CDR1 LNHDA, CDR2 SQIVND (reference sequence). Trimming removed 4 bases from V and 7 bases from J; junction bases left unmatched: 5. The CDR3 covers 14 residues. The CDR3 DNA follows: TGTGCCAGTAGTACCCGACTAGCGGATAATGAGCAGTTCTTC. Its protein is CASSTRLADNEQFF.

This clone was seen a few times. The V call is TRBV7-9, the J call TRBJ1-1; D not certain. Trimming cost V 1 base and J 1 base, with 7 bases left between them. The CDR3 runs 14 residues. The germline gives CDR1 SEHNR, CDR2 FQNEAQ (reference sequence). The CDR3 sequence: CASSLVAGNTEAFF. The DNA for the CDR3 is TGTGCCAGCAGCTTAGTGGCAGGGAACACTGAAGCTTTCTTT.

This sequence joins TRBV7-2 and TRBJ1-2; D is perhaps TRBD1 (5 bases). Germline values: CDR1 SGHTA, CDR2 FQGNSA. CDR3 length: 12 residues. V was cut by 2 bases and J by 9 bases, with 10 bases left in between. In DNA form, the CDR3 reads TGTGCCAGCAGCTTAAATCGGGGGAGCTACACCTTC. It yields the protein CASSLNRGSYTF.

The chain links TRBV5-1 to TRBJ2-1; 8 positions match TRBD2. Trimming cost V 6 bases and J 2 bases; bases outside gene matches: 7. Germline CDR1 reads SGHRS; CDR2 reads YFSETQ. The CDR3 totals 15 residues. The CDR3: CASTSSGSPYNEQFF. DNA of the CDR3: TGCGCCAGCACCTCGAGCGGGAGCCCCTACAATGAGCAGTTCTTC.

This chain joins TRBV7-8 and TRBJ2-7, with 8 bases identical to TRBD1. Germline V gives CDR1 SGHVS, CDR2 FQNEAQ. The CDR3 covers 15 residues. Losses at the gene ends were 5 bases for V and 7 bases for J; bases not matched to a gene: 13. CDR3 amino acids: CASSVLQGARMEQYF. For the CDR3, the DNA is TGTGCCAGCAGCGTACTTCAGGGGGCGCGGATGGAGCAGTACTTC. Full variable domain (missing parts from reference TRBV7-8 and TRBJ2-7): GAGVSQSPRYKVAKRGQDVALRCDPISGHVSLFWYQQALGQGPEFLTYFQNEAQLDKSGLPSDRFFAERPEGSVSTLKIQRTQQEDSAVYLCASSVLQGARMEQYFGPGTRLTVT.

The rearrangement uses TRBV6-2 or TRBV6-3 and TRBJ1-6; no firm D call. CDR1 and CDR2 from the germline V gene are MNHEY and SVGEGT. The CDR3 totals 12 residues. The germline V and J ends were trimmed by 4 bases and 9 bases, with 7 bases remaining between them. Written as DNA, the CDR3 is TGTGCCAGCAGTTTACTATCTTCACCCCTCCACTTT. Protein sequence: CASSLLSSPLHF.

The J gene is TRBJ1-2, the V gene TRBV6-1; a weak D match, TRBD1 (5 bases). The CDR3 runs to 16 residues. V was cut by 7 bases and J by 3 bases, with 21 bases left in between. CDR1 MNHNS and CDR2 SASEGT come from the germline V gene. CDR3 DNA: TGTGCCAGCAATGATGGGACTACCGCATCAGACTATGGCTACACCTTC. Encoded protein: CASNDGTTASDYGYTF.

The rearrangement joins TRBV11-2 to TRBJ1-5; D is ambiguous. The CDR3 length is 13 residues. Germline loops: CDR1 SGHAT, CDR2 FQNNGV. V shed 2 bases and J shed 0 bases, with 2 bases lying between them. DNA for the CDR3: TGTGCCAGCAGCTTATATAGCAATCAGCCCCAGCATTTT. The encoded protein is CASSLYSNQPQHF.

This CDR3 reads CASTPWGGGPLETQYF. CDR3 DNA sequence: TGTGCCAGCACTCCCTGGGGGGGAGGGCCTCTGGAGACCCAGTACTTC. V usage is TRBV27 and J usage is TRBJ2-5; 7 bases fit TRBD2. Germline CDR1 is MNHEY and CDR2 is SMNVEV (reference sequence). There are 16 residues in the CDR3. V shed 7 bases, J shed 5 bases, and the junction held 16 bases outside the gene matches.

J is TRBJ1-4 and V is TRBV4-2; TRBD1 matches 10 bases. The CDR3 extends over 15 amino acids. The ends lost 5 bases at V and 7 bases at J; junction bases unmatched: 7. The germline V gene encodes CDR1 LGHNA and CDR2 YNFKEQ. The CDR3, as DNA: TGTGCCAGCAGCTTCTCGAGACAGGGGGCTGAAAAACTGTTTTTT. Amino acid sequence: CASSFSRQGAEKLFF.

V and J are TRBV6-5 and TRBJ1-5; TRBD1 matches 12 bases. Germline V gives CDR1 MNHEY, CDR2 SVGAGI. V dropped 7 bases and J dropped 6; count of bases not matched to a gene: 7. This CDR3 is 15 amino acids long. The CDR3 DNA follows: TGTGCCAGCACCTCGGGGACAGGGGGCATTCAGCCCCAGCATTTT. It is translated as CASTSGTGGIQPQHF.

The rearrangement links TRBV2 to TRBJ2-5, with TRBD2 matching over 10 bases. CDR1 is SNHLY and CDR2 is FYNNEI in the germline V gene. The V segment lost 4 bases and the J segment 5 bases; nucleotides outside the gene matches: 7. The CDR3 consists of 15 residues. The CDR3 region is CASSGSSGSGETQYF. In DNA form, the CDR3 reads TGTGCCAGCAGTGGGTCTAGCGGGAGTGGGGAGACCCAGTACTTC.

As for this clone: Within the sample, other DNA sequences also encode this same CDR3. V usage is TRBV7-8 and J usage is TRBJ1-4; tentative D call: TRBD1 (6 bases). The germline V gene encodes CDR1 SGHVS and CDR2 FQNEAQ. V dropped 1 base and J dropped 7 bases, with 25 bases sitting between them. CDR3 length: 19 amino acids. As DNA, the CDR3 is TGTGCCAGCAGCTTAGAGGGTCCGGGACAAGGTCGAGGAGGTGAAAAACTGTTTTTT. Its protein is CASSLEGPGQGRGGEKLFF.

The genes are TRBV27 and TRBJ2-7; TRBD2 is a possible D gene (5 bases). V lost 2 bases to trimming and J lost 0 bases, with 11 bases between them. This CDR3 is built from 15 residues. Germline-derived CDR1 and CDR2 are MNHEY and SMNVEV (reference sequence). In DNA, the CDR3 is TGTGCCAGCAGTTTAGCGGGCCTGAGCTCCTACGAGCAGTACTTC. Translation: CASSLAGLSSYEQYF.

The CDR3 coding sequence is TGTGCCATCAGTGAGTCTATAGATAACTATGGCTACACCTTC. Protein product: CAISESIDNYGYTF. This sequence joins TRBV10-3 and TRBJ1-2; the D is unclear. V dropped 0 bases and J dropped 1 base, with 6 bases sitting between them. Germline-derived CDR1 and CDR2 are ENHRY and SYGVKD. The CDR3 is made up of 14 amino acids.